A single sample is the source of the 26 T cell receptor beta chains below, sequenced in a study of cytomegalovirus exposure and HLA in healthy donors. PCR involved 60 Vbeta and 13 Jbeta primers. Libraries were prepared by immunoSEQ multiplex PCR; TCRdb keeps only in-frame clonotypes and omits some of them. Of about 180,000 clones listed, around 80% are singletons. Sequenced: PBMCs. The receptors come from a girl aged 5 to 17 in good health and CMV-seropositive.

J is TRBJ1-5 and V is TRBV19; perhaps TRBD1 as D (5 bases). In germline, CDR1 is LNHDA, CDR2 SQIVND (reference sequence). This CDR3 region has 14 residues. V was trimmed by 3 bases and J by 7 bases, leaving 13 bases between them. The CDR3 loop is CASSIIQGAQPQHF. CDR3 coding DNA: TGTGCCAGTAGTATCATCCAGGGCGCCCAGCCCCAGCATTTT.

This clone was seen only once. V is TRBV23-1 and J is TRBJ2-5; 9 bases fit TRBD1. TRBV23-1 falls under the ORF class, with uncertain function. This CDR3 has 15 residues. The V gene end was trimmed by 0 bases and the J gene end by 3 bases; junction bases not matched to a gene: 2. In DNA, the CDR3 is TGCGCCAGCAGTCAATCCTGGGACAGGGAAGAGACCCAGTACTTC. Translation gives CASSQSWDREETQYF.

V gene TRBV27 combines with J gene TRBJ2-3; no definite D call. Trimming removed 6 bases at V and 11 bases at J, with 12 bases between. Germline lookup yields CDR1 MNHEY and CDR2 SMNVEV (reference sequence). The CDR3 consists of 11 residues. The DNA of the CDR3 is TGTGCCAGCAGCCTCGGGTCAAGGCAGTATTTT. It codes for CASSLGSRQYF.

In this sample, this clone turned up a few times. The chain uses TRBV5-6 and TRBJ1-4, with 9 bases fitting TRBD1. The CDR3 has 16 amino acids. The ends lost 5 bases at V and 7 bases at J; junction bases unmatched: 12. From germline, CDR1 is SGHDT and CDR2 YYEEEE. The CDR3, as DNA: TGTGCCAGCAGTACCAGCACAGGGGGCCGGGGTGAAAAACTGTTTTTT. This sequence encodes CASSTSTGGRGEKLFF. Full variable domain (rest looked up from reference TRBV5-6 and TRBJ1-4): DAGVTQSPTHLIKTRGQQVTLRCSPKSGHDTVSWYQQALGQGPQFIFQYYEEEERQRGNFPDRFSGHQFPNYSSELNVNALLLGDSALYLCASSTSTGGRGEKLFFGSGTQLSVL.

This clone was found once. The rearrangement joins TRBV7-6 to TRBJ2-5; maybe TRBD2 (5 bases). CDR1 SGHVS and CDR2 FNYEAQ come from the germline V gene. This CDR3 is 16 amino acids long. The V end lost 5 bases, the J end lost 1 base, and 17 bases lay between the germline ends. The CDR3 coding sequence is TGTGCCAGCAGCCCCCTTAAAGACTACCTCCAAGAGACCCAGTACTTC. Protein sequence: CASSPLKDYLQETQYF.

The chain is built from TRBV18 and TRBJ2-7; perhaps TRBD1 as D (7 bases). Germline V gene sequence: CDR1 KGHSH, CDR2 LQKENI. The V end lost 6 bases, the J end lost 0 bases, and 12 bases lay between the germline ends. This CDR3 spans 14 amino acids. The CDR3 sequence: CASSGGTVSYEQYF. The CDR3 DNA is TGTGCCAGCTCGGGCGGGACAGTCTCCTACGAGCAGTACTTC. The full variable domain, in which reference TRBV18 and TRBJ2-7 provide the parts outside the CDR3, is NAGVMQNPRHLVRRRGQEARLRCSPMKGHSHVYWYRQLPEEGLKFMVYLQKENIIDESGMPKERFSAEFPKEGPSILRIQQVVRGDSAAYFCASSGGTVSYEQYFGPGTRLTVT.

The J gene is TRBJ1-1, the V gene TRBV19; 9 bases agree with TRBD1. The V and J ends lost 5 bases and 1 base, in that order; junction bases with no gene match: 5. This CDR3 contains 15 residues. Germline CDR1 is LNHDA and CDR2 is SQIVND (reference sequence). Here the CDR3 reads CASSRTGVRNTEAFF. CDR3 nucleotide sequence: TGTGCCAGTAGTCGGACAGGGGTGAGGAACACTGAAGCTTTCTTT.

This clone was seen only once. The chain is built from TRBV7-2 and TRBJ2-7; D call uncertain. The CDR3 extends over 13 amino acids. V lost 1 base to trimming and J lost 4 bases, with 8 bases between them. The germline CDR1 and CDR2 sequences are SGHTA and FQGNSA. The CDR3 reads CASSLEWLYEQYF. The CDR3 region has the DNA TGTGCCAGCAGCTTAGAATGGCTGTACGAGCAGTACTTC.

The chain recombines TRBV6-5 with TRBJ1-2; 7 nucleotides align to TRBD1. Trimming took 5 bases from V and 3 from J; bases not matched to a gene: 6. Germline CDR1 and CDR2: MNHEY and SVGAGI. This CDR3 has 14 residues. CDR3 coding DNA: TGTGCCAGCAGTCGCCCCGGGACAGACTATGGCTACACCTTC. This sequence encodes CASSRPGTDYGYTF.

The genes are TRBV5-1 and TRBJ2-3, with 9 nucleotides matching TRBD2. With 2 bases clipped from V and 4 bases from J, the junction kept 5 bases outside the gene matches. Germline CDR1 is SGHRS and CDR2 is YFSETQ. The CDR3 is made up of 15 amino acids. The CDR3 DNA reads as TGCGCCAGCAGCTTTGGGACTAGCATCGCAGATACGCAGTATTTT. Encoded protein: CASSFGTSIADTQYF.

The rearrangement links TRBV6-1 to TRBJ2-7; 10 bases are shared with TRBD2. V was pared by 7 bases and J by 6 bases, with 9 bases of the junction left unmatched. Germline V lookup: CDR1 MNHNS, CDR2 SASEGT. The CDR3 runs 14 residues. CDR3 sequence: CASMGLAGAGEQYF. DNA of the CDR3: TGTGCCAGCATGGGGCTAGCGGGAGCCGGCGAGCAGTACTTC.

The chain joins TRBV7-2 to TRBJ2-3; the match to TRBD2 covers 9 bases. The J segment lost 0 bases and the V segment lost 3 bases, leaving 4 bases of the junction unmatched. CDR1 and CDR2 from the germline V gene are SGHTA and FQGNSA. The CDR3 has 16 amino acids. This CDR3 reads CASSLLAGPSTDTQYF. The DNA of the CDR3 is TGTGCCAGCAGCTTGCTAGCGGGGCCTAGCACAGATACGCAGTATTTT.

The rearrangement links TRBV6-5 to TRBJ2-1, with 7 bases matching TRBD1. V shed 6 bases and J 6 bases; nucleotides not matched to a gene: 5. The CDR3 is 13 amino acids. Germline V gives CDR1 MNHEY, CDR2 SVGAGI. The CDR3 DNA reads TGTGCCAGCAGAGGGACAGCGTTCAATGAGCAGTTCTTC. It translates to CASRGTAFNEQFF.

The chain is built from TRBV27 and TRBJ2-7; 8 bases line up with TRBD2. Germline assignment: CDR1 MNHEY and CDR2 SMNVEV (reference sequence). The CDR3 covers 16 residues. The V segment lost 3 bases and the J segment 7 bases; nucleotides outside the gene matches: 14. For the CDR3, the DNA is TGTGCCAGCAGTTTGGGTCAAGGGCTAGCGGGTAGTGAGCAGTACTTC. As protein: CASSLGQGLAGSEQYF.

The chain carries TRBV27 and TRBJ2-5, with a tentative D call TRBD2 (6 bases). The germline V gene encodes CDR1 MNHEY and CDR2 SMNVEV (reference sequence). V lost 2 bases and J lost 4, with 8 bases in between. The CDR3 runs to 13 residues. CDR3 amino acids: CASSLIGGETQYF. Here the CDR3 DNA reads TGTGCCAGCAGTTTAATCGGGGGAGAGACCCAGTACTTC.

V gene TRBV27 combines with J gene TRBJ2-1; 7 positions match TRBD2. The CDR3 length is 14 residues. CDR1 MNHEY and CDR2 SMNVEV come from the germline V gene (reference sequence). The V and J ends lost 5 bases and 8 bases, in that order; junction bases with no gene match: 9. CDR3 DNA: TGTGCCAGCAGTACCAAGCGGGGAGGGGATGAGCAGTTCTTC. As protein: CASSTKRGGDEQFF.

The gene calls are TRBV11-3 and TRBJ2-2; perhaps TRBD1 as D (6 bases). CDR1 is SGHNT, CDR2 YENEEA, per germline. V lost 0 bases and J lost 0, with 17 bases in between. This CDR3 comprises 19 residues. CDR3 amino acids: CASSLEPAGTYANTGELFF. DNA for the CDR3: TGTGCCAGCAGCTTAGAACCGGCCGGGACATACGCGAACACCGGGGAGCTGTTTTTT.

V usage is TRBV7-2 and J usage is TRBJ2-7, with 13 bases aligning to TRBD2. The CDR3 is made up of 14 amino acids. V shed 4 bases, J shed 7 bases, and the junction held 4 bases outside the gene matches. In germline, CDR1 is SGHTA, CDR2 FQGNSA. DNA for the CDR3: TGTGCCAGCAGCTACGGACTAGCGGGAGTTGAGCAGTACTTC. Residues: CASSYGLAGVEQYF.

This chain connects TRBV7-9 to TRBJ2-5; D is unresolved. The germline V and J ends were trimmed by 6 bases and 6 bases, with 8 bases remaining between them. This CDR3 spans 11 amino acids. Germline assignment: CDR1 SEHNR and CDR2 FQNEAQ (reference sequence). The CDR3 region has the DNA TGTGCCAGCAGTAACAGACAGACCCAGTACTTC. Its translation: CASSNRQTQYF.

This clone was detected only a few times. CDR3 region: CAISLWDRMSSGSEQFF. The CDR3, as DNA: TGTGCCATCAGTCTATGGGACAGGATGAGCTCCGGTAGTGAGCAGTTCTTC. The chain employs TRBV10-3 and TRBJ2-1, with 8 bases lining up with TRBD1. V lost 5 bases, J lost 9 bases, and 18 bases stayed unmatched. The CDR3 is 17 residues long. CDR1 ENHRY and CDR2 SYGVKD come from the germline V gene.

The rearrangement joins TRBV27 to TRBJ2-1, with 11 bases aligning to TRBD2. The CDR3 runs 15 residues. The germline CDR1 and CDR2 sequences are MNHEY and SMNVEV (reference sequence). The V segment lost 7 bases and the J segment 7 bases; nucleotides outside the gene matches: 9. The CDR3 nucleotides read TGTGCCAGCAAACTAGCGGGAGTAAGGGATAATGAGCAGTTCTTC. It is translated as CASKLAGVRDNEQFF.

This clone is a singleton in its sample. CDR3 nucleotides: TGTGCCAGCTCACCACCGGGACAGGGCGCCGAAAAACTGTTTTTT. This encodes CASSPPGQGAEKLFF. The chain uses TRBV18 and TRBJ1-4; 9 nucleotides line up with TRBD1. The V and J ends lost 0 bases and 8 bases, in that order; junction bases with no gene match: 4. This CDR3 contains 15 residues. The V gene's germline CDR1 is KGHSH and CDR2 LQKENI.

CDR3 in amino acids: CATSRDLDHGYTF. The CDR3 coding sequence is TGTGCCACCAGCAGAGATCTAGACCACGGCTACACCTTC. The rearrangement uses TRBV15 and TRBJ1-2; D not resolved. This CDR3 spans 13 amino acids. V was trimmed by 0 bases and J by 8 bases, leaving 10 bases between them. Germline lookup yields CDR1 LNHNV and CDR2 YYDKDF (reference sequence). The full variable domain, in which reference TRBV15 and TRBJ1-2 provide the parts outside the CDR3, is DAMVIQNPRYQVTQFGKPVTLSCSQTLNHNVMYWYQQKSSQAPKLLFHYYDKDFNNEADTPDNFQSRRPNTSFCFLDIRSPGLGDTAMYLCATSRDLDHGYTFGSGTRLTVV.

The rearrangement joins TRBV7-9 to TRBJ1-2; 7 bases are a match to TRBD1. The trim removed 3 bases at V and 10 bases at J, leaving 11 bases unmatched. Germline V gene lookup returns CDR1 SEHNR and CDR2 FQNEAQ (reference sequence). This CDR3 spans 14 amino acids. For the CDR3, the DNA is TGTGCCAGCAGCTTTGACCCGGGACAGTCGGCCTACACCTTC. Protein: CASSFDPGQSAYTF.

The rearrangement joins TRBV30 to TRBJ1-1; D possibly corresponds to TRBD1 (5 bases). The V end lost 4 bases, the J end lost 4 bases, and 19 bases lay between the germline ends. The length of the CDR3 is 15 residues. Germline CDR1 and CDR2: GTSNPN and SVGIG (reference sequence). CDR3: CAWTAGGNYPTEAFF. The CDR3 DNA is TGTGCCTGGACTGCGGGGGGGAACTACCCCACTGAAGCTTTCTTT.

This chain joins TRBV30 and TRBJ1-1; D is perhaps TRBD1 (5 bases). Germline CDR1 is GTSNPN and CDR2 is SVGIG (reference sequence). This CDR3 contains 12 residues. Trimming left V 5 bases short and J 4 bases short, with 11 bases between. CDR3 sequence (DNA): TGTGCCTGGGCGGGACTCCTCACTGAAGCTTTCTTT. Protein product: CAWAGLLTEAFF. Using reference TRBV30 and TRBJ1-1 for the parts outside the CDR3, the full variable domain is SQTIHQWPATLVQPVGSPLSLECTVEGTSNPNLYWYRQAAGRGLQLLFYSVGIGQISSEVPQNLSASRPQDRQFILSSKKLLLSDSGFYLCAWAGLLTEAFFGQGTRLTVV.